Below are 28 T cell receptor beta chains sequenced from a single sample in a study of blood T cell repertoires in COVID-19. Repertoires were generated with immunoSEQ multiplex PCR, while TCRdb's copy carries only in-frame clones and drops some. The sample has about 120,000 clones; around 78% are singletons. The specimen was peripheral blood. The receptor source for this set is a young man with acute or convalescent COVID-19.

The chain employs TRBV9 and TRBJ2-1; weak D call: TRBD1 (6 bases). V was trimmed by 0 bases and J by 7 bases, leaving 17 bases between them. In germline, CDR1 is SGDLS, CDR2 YYNGEE. This CDR3 region has 16 residues. The CDR3 here is CASSVATGHAGNEQFF. CDR3 bases: TGTGCCAGCAGCGTAGCTACAGGGCACGCAGGGAATGAGCAGTTCTTC.

The rearrangement uses TRBV27 and TRBJ1-5; maybe TRBD1 (5 bases). CDR1 is MNHEY, CDR2 SMNVEV, per germline (reference sequence). The CDR3 is made up of 14 amino acids. Trimming took off 5 bases at V and 3 bases at J, with 11 bases between the two ends. As DNA, the CDR3 is TGTGCCAGCAGTCCCGGGGGACCCAATCAGCCCCAGCATTTT. Encoded protein: CASSPGGPNQPQHF.

The CDR3 nucleotides read TGTGCCAGCAGGAAAGACAGAAACACCGGGGAGCTGTTTTTT. It translates to CASRKDRNTGELFF. The J gene is TRBJ2-2, the V gene TRBV6-5; D perhaps matches TRBD1 (5 bases). The CDR3 spans 14 residues. CDR1 and CDR2 from the germline V gene are MNHEY and SVGAGI. Between the trimmed V and J ends, which lost 6 bases and 2 bases, there was a span of 10 bases.

The rearrangement uses TRBV10-3 and TRBJ1-2; 11 bases line up with TRBD1. The germline CDR1 and CDR2 sequences are ENHRY and SYGVKD. CDR3 length equals 15 residues. V lost 2 bases, J lost 5 bases, and 4 bases stayed unmatched. The CDR3 loop reads CAISEQGQGGYGYTF. Written as DNA, the CDR3 is TGTGCCATCAGTGAGCAGGGACAGGGGGGGTATGGCTACACCTTC.

This rearrangement joins TRBV4-2 to TRBJ1-1; a possible D gene is TRBD1 (5 bases). CDR3 length: 16 residues. V lost 0 bases to trimming and J lost 1 base, with 12 bases between them. Germline V gene lookup returns CDR1 LGHNA and CDR2 YNFKEQ. CDR3 amino acids: CASSQDRRGPNTEAFF. Written as DNA, the CDR3 is TGTGCCAGCAGCCAAGATCGAAGGGGCCCGAACACTGAAGCTTTCTTT.

The gene calls are TRBV29-1 and TRBJ2-3; 8 nucleotides align to TRBD1. V lost 5 bases to trimming and J lost 3 bases; unmatched junction nucleotides: 13. The CDR3 covers 16 residues. The germline gives CDR1 SQVTM, CDR2 ANQGSEA. The chain's CDR3 is CSVSNLQGDQTDTQYF. The CDR3 DNA sequence: TGCAGCGTTTCGAACCTACAGGGGGATCAGACAGATACGCAGTATTTT.

About this clone itself: At the DNA level, this CDR3 is encoded by other sequences in the same sample as well. The chain couples TRBV5-1 to TRBJ1-5, with TRBD1 as a possible D gene (6 bases). Trimming left V 1 base short and J 0 bases short, with 8 bases between. CDR3 length: 15 residues. Germline V gene lookup returns CDR1 SGHRS and CDR2 YFSETQ. Here the CDR3 DNA reads TGCGCCAGCAGCTTGTCGACAGGTAGCAATCAGCCCCAGCATTTT. Translating it yields CASSLSTGSNQPQHF. Supplemented by reference TRBV5-1 and TRBJ1-5, the full variable domain reads KAGVTQTPRYLIKTRGQQVTLSCSPISGHRSVSWYQQTPGQGLQFLFEYFSETQRNKGNFPGRFSGRQFSNSRSEMNVSTLELGDSALYLCASSLSTGSNQPQHFGDGTRLSIL.

The J gene is TRBJ1-5, the V gene TRBV19; 7 nucleotides line up with TRBD1. Germline V gives CDR1 LNHDA, CDR2 SQIVND (reference sequence). V trimming: 6 bases; J trimming: 1 base; junction bases outside the gene matches: 12. The CDR3 totals 17 residues. CDR3 in amino acids: CASRPFLDRVSNQPQHF. The CDR3 coding sequence is TGTGCCAGTAGACCGTTCCTCGACAGGGTCAGCAATCAGCCCCAGCATTTT.

The rearrangement uses TRBV19 and TRBJ1-1, with D possibly being TRBD1 (6 bases). The germline CDR1 and CDR2 sequences are LNHDA and SQIVND (reference sequence). The CDR3 consists of 13 residues. Trimming removed 9 bases from V and 6 bases from J, with 17 bases in between. The DNA of the CDR3 is TGTGCCAGCCAAGAACAGGGTCTCGCTGAAGCTTTCTTT. It is translated as CASQEQGLAEAFF. Complete variable domain (other parts from reference TRBV19 and TRBJ1-1): DGGITQSPKYLFRKEGQNVTLSCEQNLNHDAMYWYRQDPGQGLRLIYYSQIVNDFQKGDIAEGYSVSREKKESFPLTVTSAQKNPTAFYLCASQEQGLAEAFFGQGTRLTVV.

The V call is TRBV19, the J call TRBJ1-1, with D possibly matching TRBD1 (5 bases). This CDR3 spans 13 amino acids. Germline loops: CDR1 LNHDA, CDR2 SQIVND (reference sequence). The germline V and J ends were trimmed by 5 bases and 4 bases, with 11 bases remaining between them. The CDR3 DNA reads TGTGCCAGTAGTTTCCAGGGATCCACTGAAGCTTTCTTT. Translating it yields CASSFQGSTEAFF.

J is TRBJ2-5 and V is TRBV25-1; D unresolved. The length of the CDR3 is 10 residues. Trimming removed 8 bases at V and 7 bases at J, with 8 bases between. The germline gives CDR1 MGHDK, CDR2 SYGVNS. The CDR3 sequence is CASSSRTQYF. The CDR3 region has the DNA TGTGCCAGCTCCTCTAGGACCCAGTACTTC.

J is TRBJ1-1 and V is TRBV19, with a weak D call TRBD1 (5 bases). Germline V gene sequence: CDR1 LNHDA, CDR2 SQIVND (reference sequence). The V and J ends lost 5 bases and 4 bases respectively, with 8 bases between them. The CDR3 loop spans 12 amino acids. The CDR3: CASSPGGTEAFF. CDR3 coding DNA: TGTGCCAGTAGTCCCGGGGGCACTGAAGCTTTCTTT.

A single count supports this clone. This rearrangement joins TRBV30 to TRBJ1-2, with D unresolved. The CDR3 consists of 13 residues. Trimming pared 0 bases from V and 2 bases from J, leaving 7 bases between. CDR1 is GTSNPN, CDR2 SVGIG, per germline (reference sequence). The CDR3 loop is CAWSVGRNYGYTF. CDR3 in DNA: TGTGCCTGGAGTGTCGGGAGGAACTATGGCTACACCTTC.

V and J are TRBV27 and TRBJ2-1; 14 bases are a match to TRBD2. Germline CDR1 and CDR2: MNHEY and SMNVEV (reference sequence). The CDR3 extends over 21 amino acids. V was clipped by 2 bases and J by 0 bases; unmatched bases: 12. The CDR3 DNA reads as TGTGCCAGCAGTTTAAGCAAGGGACTAGCGGGAGTTTCAGTCTCCTACAATGAGCAGTTCTTC. It translates to CASSLSKGLAGVSVSYNEQFF.

The chain carries TRBV4-1 and TRBJ2-1; 11 bases align to TRBD2. This CDR3 has 20 amino acids. J gave up 2 bases and V 4 bases, and 16 bases lay outside the gene matches. Germline values: CDR1 MGHRA, CDR2 YSYEKL. CDR3 in amino acids: CASSPGPGVSGGEAYNEQFF. The CDR3 DNA reads as TGCGCCAGCAGCCCCGGGCCCGGGGTTAGCGGGGGGGAAGCCTACAATGAGCAGTTCTTC.

The chain recombines TRBV30 with TRBJ2-3; D gene ambiguous. Per the germline V gene, CDR1 is GTSNPN and CDR2 is SVGIG (reference sequence). The CDR3 loop spans 11 amino acids. The V gene lost 1 base and the J gene lost 4 bases, with 3 bases spanning the gap. CDR3 sequence (DNA): TGTGCCTGGAGTGCCGCAGATACGCAGTATTTT. Protein product: CAWSAADTQYF.

The rearrangement links TRBV4-2 to TRBJ2-2; TRBD2 is a possible D gene (7 bases). The CDR3 extends over 22 amino acids. The ends were cut back, 1 base at V and 1 base at J, with 28 bases in the middle. CDR1 LGHNA and CDR2 YNFKEQ come from the germline V gene. CDR3 nucleotides: TGTGCCAGCAGCCAAGTGGGGCCGTATTGGGGAGGGGGTGAAAAGAACACCGGGGAGCTGTTTTTT. Protein product: CASSQVGPYWGGGEKNTGELFF.

This clone is a singleton in its sample. The chain joins TRBV18 to TRBJ2-5; possibly TRBD1 for D (6 bases). CDR1 KGHSH and CDR2 LQKENI come from the germline V gene. The CDR3 runs 16 residues. V lost 3 bases and J 5 bases, leaving 19 bases between the germline ends. The CDR3 coding sequence is TGTGCCAGCTCACCCTTGCCAGGGGTTAAAGGGGAGACCCAGTACTTC. Translating it yields CASSPLPGVKGETQYF.

The chain couples TRBV2 to TRBJ2-6; 7 positions agree with TRBD1. The CDR3 has 18 amino acids. The junction had 9 bases not matched to a gene; V was cut back by 3 bases and J by 1 base. Germline CDR1 is SNHLY and CDR2 is FYNNEI. The CDR3 loop reads CASSEERQGQSGANVLTF. The CDR3 DNA reads as TGTGCCAGCAGTGAGGAGCGACAGGGCCAATCTGGGGCCAACGTCCTGACTTTC.

This clone was seen once. This sequence joins TRBV3-1 (or the pseudogene TRBV3-2) and TRBJ1-2; D is unclear. CDR1 is LGHDT, CDR2 YNNKEL, per germline (reference sequence). The CDR3 is 13 residues long. The V and J ends lost 1 base and 1 base respectively, with 4 bases between them. The CDR3 DNA follows: TGTGCCAGCAGCCAAGGAGTTAACTATGGCTACACCTTC. Protein sequence: CASSQGVNYGYTF.

The V call is TRBV29-1, the J call TRBJ2-1; the D gene is possibly TRBD2 (6 bases). V was shortened by 3 bases and J by 0 bases, with 9 bases between the two germline ends. The CDR3 loop spans 14 amino acids. CDR1 and CDR2 from the germline V gene are SQVTM and ANQGSEA. CDR3 bases: TGCAGCGTTGATAGCGGAAGCTCCTACAATGAGCAGTTCTTC. Its translation is CSVDSGSSYNEQFF.

The rearrangement uses TRBV9 and TRBJ2-1; 9 bases match TRBD2. CDR1 and CDR2 from the germline V gene are SGDLS and YYNGEE. The V and J ends lost 3 bases and 5 bases, in that order; junction bases with no gene match: 9. The CDR3 spans 16 residues. As DNA, the CDR3 is TGTGCCAGCAGCGCAAAGGCGGGCGGGGGGGACAATGAGCAGTTCTTC. Amino acid sequence: CASSAKAGGGDNEQFF.

This sequence joins TRBV13 and TRBJ1-2; D is perhaps TRBD1 (5 bases). Trimming cost V 2 bases and J 7 bases, with 17 bases left between them. In germline, CDR1 is PRHDT, CDR2 FYEKMQ (reference sequence). The CDR3 is 15 residues long. The CDR3 here is CASSLQGRARGGYTF. CDR3 bases: TGTGCCAGCAGCTTACAAGGCAGGGCGCGCGGTGGCTACACCTTC.

J is TRBJ2-7 and V is TRBV5-1; D is unclear. V was clipped by 0 bases and J by 3 bases, with 7 bases between them. This CDR3 comprises 13 residues. The V gene's germline CDR1 is SGHRS and CDR2 YFSETQ. As DNA, the CDR3 is TGCGCCAGCAGCTTGGCACCCAGCTACGAGCAGTACTTC. Protein: CASSLAPSYEQYF.

The chain has TRBV29-1 and TRBJ1-4; possibly TRBD1 for D (6 bases). The V gene's germline CDR1 is SQVTM and CDR2 ANQGSEA. The CDR3 loop spans 16 amino acids. V was cut by 0 bases and J by 8 bases, with 19 bases left in between. The CDR3 DNA sequence: TGCAGCGTTGAAGATTTCGGGGGGCCCCCAGGGGAAAAACTGTTTTTT. Translating gives CSVEDFGGPPGEKLFF.

The rearrangement joins TRBV19 to TRBJ1-1, with TRBD1 as a possible D gene (5 bases). CDR1 is LNHDA, CDR2 SQIVND, per germline (reference sequence). The CDR3 has 11 amino acids. Between the trimmed V and J ends, which lost 2 bases and 10 bases, there was a span of 8 bases. CDR3 in DNA: TGTGCCAGTAGTATACGGGGGAGAGCTTTCTTT. It specifies CASSIRGRAFF.

This clone showed up just once. CDR3 sequence: CAWQPGVGNDWETQYF. CDR3 nucleotides: TGTGCCTGGCAACCGGGGGTGGGCAATGATTGGGAGACCCAGTACTTC. The chain combines TRBV30 with TRBJ2-5, with D possibly matching TRBD2 (6 bases). Germline V CDR1 and CDR2: GTSNPN, SVGIG (reference sequence). The V gene lost 5 bases and the J gene lost 5 bases, with 24 bases spanning the gap. There are 16 residues in the CDR3.

This sequence joins TRBV18 and TRBJ2-7, with 9 positions matching TRBD1. The CDR3 loop spans 15 amino acids. Germline values: CDR1 KGHSH, CDR2 LQKENI. J lost 5 bases, V lost 3 bases, and 8 bases had no gene match. CDR3 residues: CASSPSPGTGHEQYF. CDR3 DNA sequence: TGTGCCAGCTCACCCTCTCCCGGGACAGGGCACGAGCAGTACTTC.